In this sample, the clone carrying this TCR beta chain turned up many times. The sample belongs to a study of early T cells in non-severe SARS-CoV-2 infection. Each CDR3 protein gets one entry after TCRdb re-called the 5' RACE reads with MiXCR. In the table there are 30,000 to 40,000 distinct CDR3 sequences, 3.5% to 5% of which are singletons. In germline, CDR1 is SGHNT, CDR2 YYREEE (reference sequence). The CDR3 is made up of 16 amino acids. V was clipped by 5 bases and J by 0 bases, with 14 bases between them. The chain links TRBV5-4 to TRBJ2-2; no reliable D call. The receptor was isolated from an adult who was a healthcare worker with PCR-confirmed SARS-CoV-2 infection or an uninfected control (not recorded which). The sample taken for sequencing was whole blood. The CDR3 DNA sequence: TGTGCCAGCAGTCCCTGGGCGGAGACGAACACCGGGGAGCTGTTTTTT. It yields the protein CASSPWAETNTGELFF.